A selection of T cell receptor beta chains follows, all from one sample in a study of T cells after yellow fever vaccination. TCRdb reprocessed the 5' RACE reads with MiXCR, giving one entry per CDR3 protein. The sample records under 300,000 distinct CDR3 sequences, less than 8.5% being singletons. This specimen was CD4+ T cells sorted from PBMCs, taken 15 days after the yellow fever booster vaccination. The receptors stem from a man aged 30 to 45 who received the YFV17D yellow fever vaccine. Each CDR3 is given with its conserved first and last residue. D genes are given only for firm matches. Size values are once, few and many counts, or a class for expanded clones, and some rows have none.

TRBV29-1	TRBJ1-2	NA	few	TGCAGCGCGGGAGCCGGGTTTAGTGGCTACACCTTC	CSAGAGFSGYTF
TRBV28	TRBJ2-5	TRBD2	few	TGTGCCAGCAGGCGTACTAGCGGGAGTAGCGAAGAGACCCAGTACTTC	CASRRTSGSSEETQYF
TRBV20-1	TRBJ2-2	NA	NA	TGCAGTGCCACATCCGGGACGGCGAACACCGGGGAGCTGTTTTTT	CSATSGTANTGELFF
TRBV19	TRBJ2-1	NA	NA	TGTGCCAGTAGTATCTACACTTGGCCCGAGGGCTACAATGAGCAGTTCTTC	CASSIYTWPEGYNEQFF
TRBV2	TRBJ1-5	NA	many	TGTGCCAGCACCCCCGACCGGAACAATCAGCCCCAGCATTTT	CASTPDRNNQPQHF
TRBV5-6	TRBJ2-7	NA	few	TGTGCCAGCAGCTTGGGGGAGACTAGAAACTACGAGCAGTACTTC	CASSLGETRNYEQYF
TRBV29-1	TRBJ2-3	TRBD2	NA	TGCAGCTCGGGACTAGCGGGAGTAAGAGATACGCAGTATTTT	CSSGLAGVRDTQYF
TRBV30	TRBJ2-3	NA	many	TGTGCCTGGAAAATAAGGTCCGGAGATACGCAGTATTTT	CAWKIRSGDTQYF
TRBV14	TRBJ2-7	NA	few	TGTGCCAGCAGCCAAGAGGTTCAGACGGTCCTTGGGCAGTACTTC	CASSQEVQTVLGQYF
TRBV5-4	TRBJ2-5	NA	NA	TGTGCCAGCAGATTGGAGGGACAAGAGACCCAGTACTTC	CASRLEGQETQYF
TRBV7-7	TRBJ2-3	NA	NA	TGTGCTGGCAGCCTGGCGGGGAGCACAGATACGCAGTATTTT	CAGSLAGSTDTQYF
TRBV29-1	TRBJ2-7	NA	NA	TGCAGCGTTGAAGGGCAAGGGTACGACGAGCAGTACTTC	CSVEGQGYDEQYF
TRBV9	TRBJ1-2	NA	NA	TGTGCCAGCAGCCCCGGAGGGTATTCTAACTATGGCTACACCTTC	CASSPGGYSNYGYTF
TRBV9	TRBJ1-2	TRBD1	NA	TGTGCCAGCAGCCCCAGGACAGGACTCTTGGGGAACTATGGCTACACCTTC	CASSPRTGLLGNYGYTF
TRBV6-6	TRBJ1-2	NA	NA	TGTGCCAGCAGTTACTCGATGGAGAATGGCTACACCTTC	CASSYSMENGYTF
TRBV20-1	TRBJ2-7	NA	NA	TGCAGTGCTAGAGATGGCCAGGGGCCCACCTACGAGCAGTACTTC	CSARDGQGPTYEQYF
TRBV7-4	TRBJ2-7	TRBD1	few	TGTGCCAGCAGCTTAATGGGGGACAGGGGGATAAACGAGCAGTACTTC	CASSLMGDRGINEQYF
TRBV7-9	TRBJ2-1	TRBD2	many	TGTGCCAGCAGCTTAGCGAGCGGGAGGGCAGGGTACAATGAGCAGTTCTTC	CASSLASGRAGYNEQFF
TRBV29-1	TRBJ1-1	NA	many	TGCAGCGGCGGGGTCACTGAAGCTTTCTTT	CSGGVTEAFF
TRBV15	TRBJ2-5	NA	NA	TGTGCCACCAGCAGACAGGGTGAAGGCCAAGAGACCCAGTACTTC	CATSRQGEGQETQYF
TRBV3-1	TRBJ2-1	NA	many	TGTGCCAGCAGAGCTTCCGGGAGGCAGTTCTTC	CASRASGRQFF
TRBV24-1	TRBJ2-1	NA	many	TGTGCCACCAGTCGAGGTGGATCAAGCTCCTACAATGAGCAGTTCTTC	CATSRGGSSSYNEQFF
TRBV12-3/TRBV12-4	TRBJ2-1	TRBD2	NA	TGTGCCAGCAGTTTATCTAGCGGGAGGCAGGGGGAGCAGTTCTTC	CASSLSSGRQGEQFF
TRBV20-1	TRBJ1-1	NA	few	TGCAGTGCTAGAGATCCCGGGGGCGGCACTGAAGCTTTCTTT	CSARDPGGGTEAFF
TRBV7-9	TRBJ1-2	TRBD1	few	TGTGCCAGCAGCCCAGGGGACAGACCTAACTATGGCTACACCTTC	CASSPGDRPNYGYTF
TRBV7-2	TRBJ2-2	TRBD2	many	TGTGCCAGCAGCTTAAAAAGCGGGGCGCCCACCGGGGAGCTGTTTTTT	CASSLKSGAPTGELFF
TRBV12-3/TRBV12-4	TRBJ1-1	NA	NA	TGTGCCAGCAGTTTGGGTTTTTACGGGGGGGGCCGAAGCACTGAAGCTTTCTTT	CASSLGFYGGGRSTEAFF
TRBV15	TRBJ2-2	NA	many	TGTGCCACCAGCAGAGATTTGGGTACCGGGGAGCTGTTTTTT	CATSRDLGTGELFF
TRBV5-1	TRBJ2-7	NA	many	TGCGCCAGCAGCGACACTCACGAGCAGTACTTC	CASSDTHEQYF
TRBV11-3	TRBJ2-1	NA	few	TGTGCCAGCAGCTTACGCCCGTTTAACGAGCAGTTCTTC	CASSLRPFNEQFF
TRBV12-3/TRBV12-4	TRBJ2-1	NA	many	TGTGCCAGCAATCTAGCCGGCTCCTACAATGAGCAGTTCTTC	CASNLAGSYNEQFF
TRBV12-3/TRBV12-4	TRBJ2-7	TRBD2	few	TGTGCCAGCACCCCCCCATCGGCTAGCGGGAGGGGAGAGCAGTACTTC	CASTPPSASGRGEQYF
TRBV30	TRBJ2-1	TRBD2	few	TGTGCCTGGAGTAGGCTTTGGACTAGCGGGAGAATCTCTTGGCAGTTCTTC	CAWSRLWTSGRISWQFF
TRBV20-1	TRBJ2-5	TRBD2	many	TGCAGTGCCGGCGGGACTACTAGGGAGACCCAGTACTTC	CSAGGTTRETQYF
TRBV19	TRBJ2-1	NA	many	TGTGCCAGTAGTGCACCCGGGGGCAGAGTGGAGGAGCAGTTCTTC	CASSAPGGRVEEQFF